Below are 5 T cell receptor beta chains sequenced from a single sample in a study of early T cells in non-severe SARS-CoV-2 infection. Using its own MiXCR run on the 5' RACE reads, TCRdb lists one record per CDR3 protein. This sample has approximately 84,000 distinct CDR3 sequences, with 13% found just once. The sample comprised whole blood. The source of these receptors is an adult who was a healthcare worker with PCR-confirmed SARS-CoV-2 infection or an uninfected control (not recorded which).

Regarding this clonotype: This may stem from a read error, because a much larger clone lies one nucleotide away. J is TRBJ2-7 and V is TRBV7-2; no clear D. The CDR3 consists of 14 residues. Germline loops: CDR1 SGHTA, CDR2 FQGNSA. Deletions cut 0 bases from V and 1 base from J, with 7 bases between. CDR3 bases: TGTGCCAGCAGCTTAGCGCAATTTTCCTACGAGCAGTACTTC. Its translation is CASSLAQFSYEQYF.

This clonotype was counted many times. The chain uses TRBV2 and TRBJ2-7, with 10 positions matching TRBD1. The length of the CDR3 is 15 residues. Germline V gives CDR1 SNHLY, CDR2 FYNNEI. V trimming: 5 bases; J trimming: 4 bases; junction bases outside the gene matches: 8. The CDR3 region has the DNA TGTGCCAGCAGTCACCGACAGGGGGCGGGGTACGAGCAGTACTTC. This gives the protein CASSHRQGAGYEQYF.

This clonotype appeared a few times. V gene TRBV6-6 combines with J gene TRBJ2-1, with TRBD2 matching over 7 bases. Germline-derived CDR1 and CDR2 are MNHNY and SVGAGI (reference sequence). V lost 5 bases and J lost 4; bases outside the gene matches: 14. The CDR3 covers 17 residues. CDR3 protein: CASSLLSGLAAYNEQFF. In DNA, the CDR3 is TGTGCCAGCAGTCTCCTAAGTGGTCTAGCGGCGTACAATGAGCAGTTCTTC.

The genes are TRBV2 and TRBJ2-7; maybe TRBD1 (6 bases). This CDR3 region has 13 residues. The germline V gene has CDR1 SNHLY and CDR2 FYNNEI. Trimming stripped 9 bases from V and 5 bases from J, with 17 bases between. This CDR3 reads CARASGAADEQYF. The CDR3 nucleotides are TGTGCCAGAGCGTCAGGGGCGGCGGACGAGCAGTACTTC.

The rearrangement uses TRBV12-3 or TRBV12-4 and TRBJ2-2, with D unclear. This CDR3 has 13 amino acids. Trimming cost V 2 bases and J 6 bases, with 7 bases left between them. The CDR3 spells CASSLSMAGELFF. Here the CDR3 DNA reads TGTGCCAGCAGTTTATCGATGGCCGGGGAGCTGTTTTTT.